Presented here are 9 T cell receptor beta chains from one specimen sequenced in a study of CD4 T cells in relation to SARS-CoV-2 and coronaviruses. Clones were read by immunoSEQ multiplex PCR, and TCRdb kept only the in-frame ones, dropping some. The sample holds more than 20,000 clones, more than 60% seen once. Before the COVID-19 pandemic, during about 2011-2019, CD4+ T cells were taken from unexposed donors. CD4+ T cells were isolated from the cells after 10 days of culture. No antigen is known for these receptors. Material for sequencing was CD4+ T cells from PBMCs, cultured in vitro. The receptors here all came from a human donor in good health.

V is TRBV5-1 and J is TRBJ1-1; TRBD1 matches 8 bases. CDR3 length: 15 residues. V gave up 2 bases and J gave up 1 base; unmatched junction bases: 4. Germline loops: CDR1 SGHRS, CDR2 YFSETQ. The CDR3 nucleotides read TGCGCCAGCAGCTTTAACGGACAGGGGAACACTGAAGCTTTCTTT. It translates to CASSFNGQGNTEAFF.

This sequence joins TRBV7-3 and TRBJ2-3, with D perhaps matching TRBD1 or TRBD2 (5 bases each). Trimming took 4 bases from V and 2 from J, leaving 13 bases between them. The CDR3 spans 15 residues. The germline gives CDR1 SGHTA, CDR2 FQGTGA. CDR3 DNA: TGTGCCAGCAGCTCCCCAGGGACCGACACAGATACGCAGTATTTT. This sequence encodes CASSSPGTDTDTQYF.

The rearrangement uses TRBV2 and TRBJ2-2, with D unclear. The V end was cut by 7 bases, the J end by 7 bases, with 10 bases between. The V gene's germline CDR1 is SNHLY and CDR2 FYNNEI. CDR3 length: 12 residues. The CDR3 DNA reads TGTGCCAGCACCACCGCCCTCGGGGAGCTGTTTTTT. It translates to CASTTALGELFF.

The V and J genes are TRBV18 and TRBJ2-5, with unresolved D. V gave up 1 base and J gave up 5 bases, with 2 bases separating them. Germline lookup yields CDR1 KGHSH and CDR2 LQKENI. This CDR3 is built from 11 residues. CDR3 amino acids: CASSPQETQYF. The DNA of the CDR3 is TGTGCCAGCTCACCACAGGAGACCCAGTACTTC.

V usage is TRBV6-5 and J usage is TRBJ1-6; no firm D call. There are 14 residues in the CDR3. Germline CDR1 is MNHEY and CDR2 is SVGAGI. Trimming removed 6 bases from V and 9 bases from J, with 15 bases in between. CDR3 DNA: TGTGCCAGCAGGCAGGCGCAGCTGGGTTCACCCCTCCACTTT. Residues: CASRQAQLGSPLHF.

The chain is built from TRBV5-4 and TRBJ1-1, with D possibly being TRBD1 (6 bases). Trimming stripped 3 bases from V and 4 bases from J, with 16 bases between. Germline CDR1 is SGHNT and CDR2 is YYREEE (reference sequence). There are 15 residues in the CDR3. The CDR3 nucleotides read TGTGCCAGCAGCTCACGGGAACAGGGTGGCACTGAAGCTTTCTTT. Encoded protein: CASSSREQGGTEAFF.

V usage is TRBV3-1 (or the pseudogene TRBV3-2) and J usage is TRBJ1-1; weak D call: TRBD1 (5 bases). Germline CDR1 and CDR2: LGHDT and YNNKEL (reference sequence). Trimming took off 7 bases at V and 8 bases at J, with 20 bases between the two ends. CDR3 length: 14 residues. CDR3: CASTPTVTAPEAFF. The CDR3 coding sequence is TGTGCCAGCACCCCGACAGTAACCGCACCCGAAGCTTTCTTT.

The DNA of the CDR3 is TGTGCCACCAGTGGAGGTAACAATCAGCCCCAGCATTTT. The encoded protein is CATSGGNNQPQHF. This sequence joins TRBV24-1 and TRBJ1-5; D gene uncertain. This CDR3 has 13 residues. Trimming pared 5 bases from V and 3 bases from J, leaving 7 bases between. Germline CDR1 is KGHDR and CDR2 is SFDVKD.

This clone was detected once. The genes are TRBV5-4 and TRBJ2-3; the D gene is possibly TRBD1 (6 bases). The CDR3 consists of 14 residues. Per the germline V gene, CDR1 is SGHNT and CDR2 is YYREEE (reference sequence). The germline V and J ends were trimmed by 10 bases and 1 base, with 16 bases remaining between them. CDR3 bases: TGTGCCGGAATGGACAGCCCGGGCACAGATACGCAGTATTTT. Protein product: CAGMDSPGTDTQYF.